This note documents a single T cell receptor (beta chain) sequence. The antigen is not known. Naive CD8 cells lacked CD45RO and underwent positive selection for CCR7, leaving out terminally differentiated effector memory CD45RA+ cells. Some clones are missing from TCRdb's copy, which holds only in-frame ones; the method was immunoSEQ multiplex PCR. In the table there are 660,000 or so clones, approximately 96% of which are singletons. This sample was included in a study of shared clonotypes between healthy human individuals. Whole-study findings and limits: Approximately 5% of naive CD4 clonotypes were shared across a handful of donors. Compared with clonotypes that all four donors shared, non-shared clonotypes had lower generation probabilities. A small donor pool kept down the genetic and exposure-history diversity that was represented. Naive subsets typically showed greater estimated richness than memory subsets.

CDR3 length: 15 amino acids. V lost 5 bases to trimming and J lost 6 bases, with 20 bases between them. The germline V gene has CDR1 LNHDA and CDR2 SQIVND (reference sequence). Sequenced sample: naive CD8+ T cells sorted from blood. This receptor was taken from a woman younger than 45 in good health. J is TRBJ2-7 and V is TRBV19; D tentatively reads TRBD1 or TRBD2 (5 bases each). The CDR3: CASSDRHRGDCEQYF. The CDR3 region has the DNA TGTGCCAGTAGTGACCGGCACCGGGGCGACTGCGAGCAGTACTTC.